The rows below give T cell receptor beta chains drawn from one sample of a study of blood T cell repertoires in COVID-19. The data were produced by immunoSEQ multiplex PCR, yet TCRdb's version contains in-frame clones alone and is incomplete. The repertoire has 140,000 to 150,000 clones, around 80% of them found once; the top ten carry over 10%. The specimen sequenced was peripheral blood. These receptors all stem from a man in his 60s with active or convalescent COVID-19. Each CDR3 is given with its conserved first and last residue. D genes are given only for firm matches. Rows give clone size only sometimes, using once, few, many, or a class for an expanded clone.

abundance,j_gene,v_gene,d_gene,CDR3aa,CDR3nt
.,TRBJ2-7,TRBV19,TRBD2,CASSIAGGSYEQYF,TGTGCCAGTAGTATTGCGGGAGGCTCCTACGAGCAGTACTTC
.,TRBJ2-5,TRBV7-9,TRBD2,CASSFFGGTTQYF,TGTGCCAGCAGCTTTTTCGGGGGGACTACCCAGTACTTC
few,TRBJ2-2,TRBV7-3,.,CASSLTGPEVGELFF,TGTGCCAGCAGCCTTACAGGGCCAGAGGTCGGGGAGCTGTTTTTT
.,TRBJ2-3,TRBV7-3,.,CASSPAGKGSTDTQYF,TGTGCCAGCAGCCCCGCAGGGAAGGGAAGCACAGATACGCAGTATTTT
.,TRBJ2-1,TRBV6-4,TRBD2,CASSAGGPYNEQFF,TGTGCCAGCAGCGCGGGAGGCCCTTACAATGAGCAGTTCTTC
.,TRBJ1-4,TRBV5-4,TRBD1,CASSERTGAGEKLFF,TGTGCCAGCAGCGAACGGACAGGGGCAGGTGAAAAACTGTTTTTT
.,TRBJ2-7,TRBV24-1,.,CATSDRDYEQYF,TGTGCCACCAGTGACCGGGACTACGAGCAGTACTTC
.,TRBJ2-3,TRBV28,TRBD1,CASSLVGDSYTDTQYF,TGTGCCAGCAGTTTAGTTGGGGACAGCTACACAGATACGCAGTATTTT
.,TRBJ2-3,TRBV2,TRBD1,CASTPGQAFTDTQYF,TGTGCCAGCACCCCGGGACAGGCTTTCACAGATACGCAGTATTTT
.,TRBJ1-5,TRBV28,TRBD1,CASSSRQGRNQPQHF,TGTGCCAGCAGTTCCCGACAGGGAAGGAATCAGCCCCAGCATTTT
.,TRBJ2-1,TRBV6-5,TRBD2,CASSYYREGGNEQFF,TGTGCCAGCAGTTATTATCGGGAGGGCGGGAATGAGCAGTTCTTC
.,TRBJ1-1,TRBV7-3,TRBD1,CASSLDRVSEAFF,TGTGCCAGCAGCTTGGACAGGGTCTCTGAAGCTTTCTTT
.,TRBJ2-7,TRBV19,.,CASSPLERAYEQYF,TGTGCCAGTAGTCCCCTTGAGAGGGCTTACGAGCAGTACTTC
.,TRBJ2-7,TRBV7-9,TRBD2,CASSAYFLAGETSYEQYF,TGTGCCAGCAGCGCGTACTTTCTAGCGGGAGAAACCTCCTACGAGCAGTACTTC
.,TRBJ1-5,TRBV30,.,CAWSVLDIPEEPQHF,TGTGCCTGGAGTGTACTCGACATCCCGGAGGAGCCCCAGCATTTT
.,TRBJ2-2,TRBV28,.,CASRLPYPGGLFF,TGTGCCAGCAGACTACCTTATCCCGGGGGGCTGTTTTTT
.,TRBJ1-6,TRBV9,TRBD1,CASSVDRGPSVQGPLHF,TGTGCCAGCAGCGTAGACAGGGGCCCCAGTGTACAGGGACCCCTCCACTTT
once,TRBJ1-6,TRBV7-2,.,CASSLAGGDSPLHF,TGTGCCAGCAGCTTAGCAGGGGGTGATTCACCCCTCCACTTT
.,TRBJ1-2,TRBV18,TRBD1,CASSPAGQGGYGYTF,TGTGCCAGCTCACCCGCGGGACAGGGCGGCTATGGCTACACCTTC
once,TRBJ2-7,TRBV9,.,CASSVTGVGAGSYEQYF,TGTGCCAGCAGCGTAACCGGTGTAGGGGCCGGTTCATACGAGCAGTACTTC
.,TRBJ2-7,TRBV30,.,CAWRPPGTYIAARPPYEQYF,TGTGCCTGGAGGCCACCTGGGACTTACATAGCGGCGAGGCCCCCCTACGAGCAGTACTTC
.,TRBJ2-7,TRBV7-2,TRBD2,CASSLGLAGVQVEQYF,TGTGCCAGCAGCTTGGGACTAGCGGGAGTCCAGGTCGAGCAGTACTTC
.,TRBJ2-2,TRBV5-4,TRBD2,CASSPPLAGTGELFF,TGTGCCAGCAGCCCGCCCCTAGCGGGAACCGGGGAGCTGTTTTTT
.,TRBJ1-2,TRBV28,.,CASSSEIYGYTF,TGTGCCAGCAGTAGCGAGATCTATGGCTACACCTTC
.,TRBJ2-1,TRBV10-3,TRBD2,CAISVGTSDPYNEQFF,TGTGCCATCAGTGTGGGGACTAGCGATCCCTACAATGAGCAGTTCTTC
.,TRBJ2-1,TRBV7-2,TRBD1,CASSPAGGNEQFF,TGTGCCAGCAGCCCCGCAGGGGGCAATGAGCAGTTCTTC
.,TRBJ2-6,TRBV19,.,CASSPWSGGANVLTF,TGTGCCAGTAGTCCCTGGTCCGGTGGGGCCAACGTCCTGACTTTC
.,TRBJ2-2,TRBV5-1,TRBD2,CASSLNAGVSTGELFF,TGCGCCAGCAGCTTGAATGCGGGAGTCAGCACCGGGGAGCTGTTTTTT
.,TRBJ2-7,TRBV6-2/TRBV6-3,TRBD2,CASSSPGRGFDEQYF,TGTGCCAGCAGCTCACCTGGGAGGGGCTTCGACGAGCAGTACTTC
once,TRBJ2-1,TRBV24-1,TRBD2,CATSESGTSGSNEQFF,TGTGCCACCAGTGAGTCCGGGACTAGCGGGAGTAATGAGCAGTTCTTC
.,TRBJ1-1,TRBV5-1,.,CASRTDTNTEAFF,TGCGCCAGCAGGACCGACACGAACACTGAAGCTTTCTTT
.,TRBJ1-2,TRBV4-3,.,CASSQVAGADYGYTF,TGCGCCAGCAGCCAAGTGGCAGGGGCGGACTATGGCTACACCTTC
.,TRBJ2-2,TRBV7-7,.,CAFAGLGGPNTGELFF,TGTGCCTTCGCAGGTCTAGGAGGGCCGAACACCGGGGAGCTGTTTTTT
once,TRBJ2-1,TRBV5-1,.,CASSIGLGAVNEQFF,TGCGCCAGCAGCATTGGCCTAGGGGCCGTCAATGAGCAGTTCTTC
once,TRBJ2-1,TRBV7-9,TRBD2,CASSPPFPGGLDNEQFF,TGTGCCAGCAGCCCACCCTTCCCGGGAGGGCTGGACAATGAGCAGTTCTTC